A single sample gave rise to the 25 T cell receptor beta chains below, sequenced in a study of blood T cell repertoires in COVID-19. TCRdb keeps only in-frame clones here, not all; method: immunoSEQ multiplex PCR. The sample lists some 48,000 clones; 80% to 95% were seen once. Material: peripheral blood. The source of these receptors is a man in his sixties with COVID-19, enrolled during active disease.

The chain joins TRBV5-5 to TRBJ1-1, with D possibly being TRBD1 (6 bases). CDR1 SGHKS and CDR2 YYEKEE come from the germline V gene (reference sequence). The V gene lost 4 bases and the J gene lost 3 bases, with 10 bases spanning the gap. There are 13 residues in the CDR3. CDR3 nucleotide sequence: TGTGCCAGCAGCCAGGGGATCGACACTGAAGCTTTCTTT. Its protein product is CASSQGIDTEAFF.

The rearrangement uses TRBV28 and TRBJ2-3, with 9 nucleotides matching TRBD1. The CDR3 extends over 15 amino acids. The J segment lost 5 bases and the V segment lost 8 bases, leaving 11 bases of the junction unmatched. Germline CDR1 MDHEN, CDR2 SYDVKM. CDR3 amino acids: CASPPPQGARDTQYF. In DNA form, the CDR3 reads TGTGCCAGCCCCCCCCCACAGGGGGCTCGAGATACGCAGTATTTT.

The chain joins TRBV7-9 to TRBJ2-7, with D hard to call. CDR1 and CDR2 (germline): SEHNR, FQNEAQ (reference sequence). This CDR3 is 14 amino acids long. V lost 7 bases and J 0 bases, leaving 13 bases between the germline ends. The CDR3 nucleotides are TGTGCCAGCACCCCCCCTCCTAGCTCCTACGAGCAGTACTTC. This gives the protein CASTPPPSSYEQYF.

The gene calls are TRBV24-1 and TRBJ2-2; TRBD1 is a possible D gene (5 bases). The CDR3 loop spans 15 amino acids. Trimming left V 1 base short and J 1 base short, with 6 bases between. Germline V CDR1 and CDR2: KGHDR, SFDVKD. The CDR3 sequence is CATSDFRGNTGELFF. DNA for the CDR3: TGTGCCACCAGTGATTTTAGGGGGAACACCGGGGAGCTGTTTTTT.

This clone was observed a single time. This sequence joins TRBV7-9 and TRBJ1-2; no clear D. This CDR3 comprises 13 residues. The V gene's germline CDR1 is SEHNR and CDR2 FQNEAQ (reference sequence). The V gene lost 3 bases and the J gene lost 7 bases, with 12 bases spanning the gap. CDR3 loop: CASSFGERGGYTF. The DNA for the CDR3 is TGTGCCAGCAGCTTCGGGGAGCGGGGTGGCTACACCTTC.

The chain joins TRBV3-1 (or the pseudogene TRBV3-2) to TRBJ2-7; no clear D. Looked up from germline, CDR1 is LGHDT and CDR2 is YNNKEL (reference sequence). The V gene lost 4 bases and the J gene lost 2 bases, with 12 bases spanning the gap. The CDR3 length is 14 residues. CDR3 DNA sequence: TGTGCCAGCAGCCGTAGTAGTCTGGCCTACGAGCAGTACTTC. Its protein is CASSRSSLAYEQYF.

This clone appeared once. The V and J genes are TRBV18 and TRBJ1-5; 8 positions match TRBD1. The CDR3 loop spans 16 amino acids. CDR1 is KGHSH and CDR2 is LQKENI in the germline V gene. Trimming at V came to 3 bases and at J to 7 bases, leaving 11 bases not matched to a gene. CDR3 in DNA: TGTGCCAGCTCACCCGACCCTCAGGGGGCTTGGCAGCCCCAGCATTTT. It codes for CASSPDPQGAWQPQHF.

The gene calls are TRBV3-1 (or the pseudogene TRBV3-2) and TRBJ1-2; 10 bases fit TRBD1. V shed 4 bases, J shed 3 bases, and the junction held 11 bases outside the gene matches. The CDR3 is 17 residues long. Germline assignment: CDR1 LGHDT and CDR2 YNNKEL (reference sequence). CDR3 nucleotides: TGTGCCAGCAGCCCAAGATTACCGGGACAGGGGTACTATGGCTACACCTTC. Protein sequence: CASSPRLPGQGYYGYTF.

The rearrangement joins TRBV6-5 to TRBJ2-1, with 7 bases matching TRBD2. CDR1 MNHEY and CDR2 SVGAGI come from the germline V gene. CDR3 length: 14 residues. Losses at the gene ends were 2 bases for V and 12 bases for J; bases not matched to a gene: 10. The CDR3 bases are TGTGCCAGCAGTTACCGGCGGGGGTCGATTCGGCAGTTCTTC. This encodes CASSYRRGSIRQFF.

The V and J genes are TRBV6-5 and TRBJ1-5; a weak D match, TRBD1 (5 bases). Germline assignment: CDR1 MNHEY and CDR2 SVGAGI. Trimming stripped 6 bases from V and 5 bases from J, with 11 bases between. The CDR3 spans 13 residues. The CDR3 loop reads CASRGGNDQPQHF. The DNA for the CDR3 is TGTGCCAGCAGGGGGGGGAACGATCAGCCCCAGCATTTT.

The CDR3: CASSPRLAGSSYEQYF. For the CDR3, the DNA is TGTGCCAGCTCACCACGGCTAGCGGGGAGCTCCTACGAGCAGTACTTC. This chain connects TRBV18 to TRBJ2-7; 9 positions agree with TRBD2. The germline V gene has CDR1 KGHSH and CDR2 LQKENI. Trimming removed 1 base from V and 0 bases from J; junction bases left unmatched: 4. This CDR3 region has 16 residues.

This sequence joins TRBV5-1 and TRBJ2-5; the D gene is possibly TRBD1 (6 bases). The CDR3 consists of 13 residues. Germline CDR1 and CDR2: SGHRS and YFSETQ. V gave up 4 bases and J gave up 3 bases, with 10 bases separating them. The CDR3 coding sequence is TGCGCCAGCAGCCCGGCAGGGGAAGAGACCCAGTACTTC. This gives the protein CASSPAGEETQYF.

This sequence joins TRBV10-1 and TRBJ1-6; TRBD1 is a possible D gene (5 bases). The V gene lost 3 bases and the J gene lost 6 bases, with 6 bases spanning the gap. The CDR3 loop spans 13 amino acids. Germline V gene lookup returns CDR1 WNHNN and CDR2 SYGVQD (reference sequence). DNA of the CDR3: TGCGCCAGCAGTGAAGGGGTTAATTCACCCCTCCACTTT. Amino acids: CASSEGVNSPLHF.

The chain has TRBV21-1 and TRBJ2-1; the D call of TRBD2 is as the table states it, not checked on the DNA. TRBV21-1 is noted as a pseudogene. CDR3 length: 14 residues. Here the CDR3 reads CASSKRLVVGEQFF. The CDR3 bases are TGTGCCAGCAGCAAAAGACTAGTTGTAGGTGAGCAGTTCTTC.

The chain uses TRBV6-5 and TRBJ1-6; 7 bases are shared with TRBD1. CDR1 MNHEY and CDR2 SVGAGI come from the germline V gene. This CDR3 has 15 amino acids. The trim removed 4 bases at V and 7 bases at J, leaving 7 bases unmatched. The CDR3 here is CASSSPGQQNSPLHF. The CDR3 DNA sequence: TGTGCCAGCAGTTCGCCGGGACAGCAGAATTCACCCCTCCACTTT.

This rearrangement joins TRBV7-9 to TRBJ2-7, with 9 positions matching TRBD2. This CDR3 spans 15 amino acids. V was clipped by 0 bases and J by 2 bases; unmatched bases: 2. From germline, CDR1 is SEHNR and CDR2 FQNEAQ (reference sequence). The CDR3 reads CASSLAAGGPYEQYF. CDR3 DNA sequence: TGTGCCAGCAGCTTAGCGGCGGGAGGGCCCTACGAGCAGTACTTC.

The chain employs TRBV3-1 (or the pseudogene TRBV3-2) and TRBJ1-1; no firm D call. The V and J ends lost 1 base and 1 base respectively, with 13 bases between them. Germline-derived CDR1 and CDR2 are LGHDT and YNNKEL (reference sequence). The length of the CDR3 is 16 residues. The CDR3 here is CASSQGRRGRNTEAFF. The CDR3 region has the DNA TGTGCCAGCAGCCAAGGTCGCAGAGGGAGGAACACTGAAGCTTTCTTT.

J is TRBJ2-2 and V is TRBV7-9; the D gene is possibly TRBD1 (5 bases). The CDR3 sequence is 14 residues long. Germline lookup yields CDR1 SEHNR and CDR2 FQNEAQ (reference sequence). Trimming removed 5 bases at V and 4 bases at J, with 11 bases between. CDR3 loop: CASSRDRLTGELFF. CDR3 nucleotide sequence: TGTGCCAGCAGCCGCGACAGACTCACCGGGGAGCTGTTTTTT.

This clone was detected once. The CDR3 DNA reads as TGTGCCAGTAGTATGGACATGAACATTCAGTACTTC. Protein sequence: CASSMDMNIQYF. V gene TRBV19 combines with J gene TRBJ2-4; a weak D match, TRBD1 (5 bases). CDR1 LNHDA and CDR2 SQIVND come from the germline V gene (reference sequence). The CDR3 runs 12 residues. V lost 3 bases to trimming and J lost 7 bases, with 7 bases between them.

J is TRBJ2-1 and V is TRBV28; the D gene is possibly TRBD2 (5 bases). V lost 6 bases and J 3 bases, leaving 9 bases between the germline ends. The CDR3 spans 13 residues. CDR1 and CDR2 (germline): MDHEN, SYDVKM. In DNA, the CDR3 is TGTGCCAGCAGGACTAACTTCTACAATGAGCAGTTCTTC. Encoded protein: CASRTNFYNEQFF.

The V and J genes are TRBV27 and TRBJ2-2; a weak D match, TRBD1 (6 bases). CDR3 length: 16 residues. V was cut by 6 bases and J by 5 bases, with 19 bases left in between. CDR1 MNHEY and CDR2 SMNVEV come from the germline V gene (reference sequence). The CDR3 DNA sequence: TGTGCCAGCAGCTATTCGCCAGGGGTGTTTACCGGGGAGCTGTTTTTT. Translating it yields CASSYSPGVFTGELFF.

The chain has TRBV12-5 and TRBJ1-4, with 9 bases lining up with TRBD1. After removal of 5 bases from V and 2 bases from J, the junction contained 3 bases not matched to a gene. CDR3 length: 15 amino acids. CDR1 is LGHNT and CDR2 is FRNRAP in the germline V gene. CDR3 protein: CASGPQGATNEKLFF. CDR3 bases: TGTGCTAGTGGTCCACAGGGGGCCACTAATGAAAAACTGTTTTTT.

This chain links TRBV18 with TRBJ2-7; the match to TRBD2 covers 10 bases. Germline trimming cut 2 bases from V and 4 bases from J; bases unmatched to any gene: 11. CDR3 length: 17 residues. Germline CDR1 and CDR2: KGHSH and LQKENI. DNA for the CDR3: TGTGCCAGCTCACCAGGCGGTCAAGCGGGGGGGAGGTACGAGCAGTACTTC. Encoded protein: CASSPGGQAGGRYEQYF.

This sequence joins TRBV30 and TRBJ1-2, with D possibly TRBD1 on 6 matching bases. Germline V CDR1 and CDR2: GTSNPN, SVGIG (reference sequence). This CDR3 spans 13 amino acids. The germline V and J ends were trimmed by 0 bases and 4 bases, with 9 bases remaining between them. The CDR3 loop reads CAWSVGGPYGYTF. In DNA form, the CDR3 reads TGTGCCTGGAGTGTCGGGGGGCCCTATGGCTACACCTTC.

The chain joins TRBV6-5 to TRBJ1-3; D unclear. Germline V CDR1 and CDR2: MNHEY, SVGAGI. The CDR3 is 15 residues long. Trimming shortened V by 5 bases and J by 0 bases, and 11 bases separated the two germline ends. The CDR3 loop is CASSMSVVSGNTIYF. In nucleotides, the CDR3 is TGTGCCAGCAGTATGTCAGTTGTCTCTGGAAACACCATATATTTT.